Each of the 6 T cell receptor beta chains below was sequenced from the same sample in a study of technical replicates of blood from a handful of donors. Libraries were prepared by immunoSEQ multiplex PCR; TCRdb keeps only in-frame clonotypes and omits some of them. Among around 62,000 clones listed, roughly 98% were seen once. The source material was T cells isolated from PBMCs. Source of these receptors: a human donor in good health.

The V gene is TRBV4-1, the J gene TRBJ2-3; 12 nucleotides match TRBD2. The V segment lost 6 bases and the J segment 4 bases; nucleotides outside the gene matches: 11. The CDR3 has 17 amino acids. The germline gives CDR1 MGHRA, CDR2 YSYEKL. The CDR3 loop reads CASRQGELAGGADTQYF. CDR3 sequence (DNA): TGCGCCAGCAGACAGGGGGAACTAGCGGGAGGAGCAGATACGCAGTATTTT.

CDR3 protein: CASSLIGAVMAKNIQYF. The CDR3 DNA reads as TGTGCCAGCAGTTTAATAGGGGCAGTTATGGCCAAAAACATTCAGTACTTC. V is TRBV27 and J is TRBJ2-4; weak D call: TRBD1 (5 bases). V gave up 2 bases and J gave up 1 base, with 15 bases separating them. This CDR3 comprises 17 residues. Germline V gene lookup returns CDR1 MNHEY and CDR2 SMNVEV (reference sequence).

DNA for the CDR3: TGTGCCAGCATCCGGGGGGGGCAAGGCAATCAGCCCCAGCATTTT. Translated, it gives CASIRGGQGNQPQHF. This chain joins TRBV6-1 and TRBJ1-5; a weak D match, TRBD1 (6 bases). The V end was cut by 7 bases, the J end by 2 bases, with 15 bases between. This CDR3 is built from 15 residues. Germline values: CDR1 MNHNS, CDR2 SASEGT.

V and J are TRBV6-5 and TRBJ2-1, with 10 bases matching TRBD1. J was trimmed by 7 bases and V by 7 bases; bases with no gene match: 1. Looked up from germline, CDR1 is MNHEY and CDR2 is SVGAGI. The CDR3 spans 12 residues. The DNA for the CDR3 is TGTGCCAGCACGGGACAGGGGAATGAGCAGTTCTTC. It specifies CASTGQGNEQFF.

The rearrangement links TRBV5-4 to TRBJ2-2; TRBD1 aligns across 8 bases. CDR1 SGHNT and CDR2 YYREEE come from the germline V gene (reference sequence). The V segment lost 4 bases and the J segment 5 bases; nucleotides outside the gene matches: 13. The CDR3 has 17 residues. The CDR3 DNA reads as TGTGCCAGCAGCGGGGACAGGTTTGATGCTTTGACCGGGGAGCTGTTTTTT. This sequence encodes CASSGDRFDALTGELFF. The full variable domain, completed using reference TRBV5-4 and TRBJ2-2, is ETGVTQSPTHLIKTRGQQVTLRCSSQSGHNTVSWYQQALGQGPQFIFQYYREEENGRGNFPPRFSGLQFPNYSSELNVNALELDDSALYLCASSGDRFDALTGELFFGEGSRLTVL.

V and J are TRBV2 and TRBJ1-5, with TRBD1 as a possible D gene (5 bases). CDR3 length equals 16 residues. V was cut by 6 bases and J by 5 bases, with 20 bases left in between. CDR1 and CDR2 (germline): SNHLY, FYNNEI. CDR3 in amino acids: CASRLNQGHHYQPQHF. The CDR3, as DNA: TGTGCCAGCAGACTGAATCAGGGTCACCATTATCAGCCCCAGCATTTT.